This T cell receptor beta chain originates from a study of CDR3 diversity in severe acne. TCRdb re-called the PCR reads with MiXCR, one entry per CDR3 protein. The sample has approximately 90,000 distinct CDR3 sequences; roughly 52% are singletons. Germline V CDR1 and CDR2: ENHRY, SYGVKD. V was shortened by 8 bases and J by 8 bases, with 18 bases between the two germline ends. This CDR3 spans 13 amino acids. The chain has TRBV10-3 and TRBJ1-2; D remains ambiguous. Sequenced input: blood. This TCR derives from a male donor in good health, serving as a control. Here the CDR3 reads CAIGEGARRGYTF. CDR3 nucleotide sequence: TGTGCCATCGGGGAGGGTGCTCGTAGAGGCTACACCTTC.